Listed below are T cell receptor beta chains from one sample, sequenced in a study of read filtering for tumor transcriptome and immune sequencing. Via MiXCR, TCRdb re-called the reads, giving one row per CDR3 protein. The data show around 41,000 distinct CDR3 sequences, with roughly 12% seen just once and more than 30% held by the top ten. Specimen: a population of CD138-negative cells sorted from bone marrow. The source of these receptors is a donor at least 40 years old with multiple myeloma. Each CDR3 is given with its conserved first and last residue. Each record gives: CDR3 DNA, CDR3 protein, V gene, J gene, clone size, D gene. The D gene is left open where the match is weak. Not all rows give a size; the values are once, few, many and, for expanded clones, a class.

cdr3_nt: TGCAGTGCTAGACCGACAGGGGATAATTCACCCCTCCACTTT
cdr3_aa: CSARPTGDNSPLHF
v_call: TRBV20-1
j_call: TRBJ1-6
clone_size: many
d_call: TRBD1

cdr3_nt: TGCAGTGCTAGAGATATAGGACTAGCGGGGACCGAGCAGTACTTC
cdr3_aa: CSARDIGLAGTEQYF
v_call: TRBV20-1
j_call: TRBJ2-7
clone_size: many
d_call: TRBD2

cdr3_nt: TGCAGTGCTAGAGATTTGAGCTCTGGGGCCAACGTCCTGACTTTC
cdr3_aa: CSARDLSSGANVLTF
v_call: TRBV20-1
j_call: TRBJ2-6
clone_size: many
d_call: -

cdr3_nt: TGCAGTGCCCTTAGACTAGCGGGGGCGAGCAATGAGCAGTTCTTC
cdr3_aa: CSALRLAGASNEQFF
v_call: TRBV20-1
j_call: TRBJ2-1
clone_size: many
d_call: TRBD2

cdr3_nt: TGTGCCAGCAGCTTAGCCGGGGCGGAGACCCAGTACTTC
cdr3_aa: CASSLAGAETQYF
v_call: TRBV7-6
j_call: TRBJ2-5
clone_size: many
d_call: -

cdr3_nt: TGCGCCAGCAGCTTGGATGCGGGGGTTAGAGATACGCAGTATTTT
cdr3_aa: CASSLDAGVRDTQYF
v_call: TRBV5-1
j_call: TRBJ2-3
clone_size: many
d_call: TRBD2

cdr3_nt: TGTGCCAGCAACCTGGCGGGGGGGAACACCGGGGAGCTGTTTTTT
cdr3_aa: CASNLAGGNTGELFF
v_call: TRBV2
j_call: TRBJ2-2
clone_size: many
d_call: TRBD2

cdr3_nt: TGTGCCAGCAGTTACAGTCCCGCGGGGGGTCTCTACAATGAGCAGTTCTTC
cdr3_aa: CASSYSPAGGLYNEQFF
v_call: TRBV6-2/TRBV6-3
j_call: TRBJ2-1
clone_size: medium-sized
d_call: TRBD2

cdr3_nt: TGCAGTGCCTCTAGGGGGTCAGATACGCAGTATTTT
cdr3_aa: CSASRGSDTQYF
v_call: TRBV20-1
j_call: TRBJ2-3
clone_size: many
d_call: -

cdr3_nt: TGTGCCAGTAGTCAGGGCGGGACTGAAGCTTTCTTT
cdr3_aa: CASSQGGTEAFF
v_call: TRBV19
j_call: TRBJ1-1
clone_size: many
d_call: -

cdr3_nt: TGTGCCAGCAGCCAAGGCGGGAGTACCCAGTACTTC
cdr3_aa: CASSQGGSTQYF
v_call: TRBV14
j_call: TRBJ2-5
clone_size: -
d_call: TRBD2

cdr3_nt: TGTGCCAGCAGCCTCCAGACACCTTCCTCCTATAATTCACCCCTCCACTTT
cdr3_aa: CASSLQTPSSYNSPLHF
v_call: TRBV16
j_call: TRBJ1-6
clone_size: many
d_call: -

cdr3_nt: TGTGCCAGCAGCGTAGCTGATCCGGGGGGGCCCAATGAGCAGTTCTTC
cdr3_aa: CASSVADPGGPNEQFF
v_call: TRBV9
j_call: TRBJ2-1
clone_size: many
d_call: TRBD2

cdr3_nt: TGCAGTGCCATAGGGCGGACGAACACTGAAGCTTTCTTT
cdr3_aa: CSAIGRTNTEAFF
v_call: TRBV20-1
j_call: TRBJ1-1
clone_size: -
d_call: -

cdr3_nt: TGTGCCAGCCGCACCGGTTCCTATGGTGAAGCTTTCTTT
cdr3_aa: CASRTGSYGEAFF
v_call: TRBV6-1
j_call: TRBJ1-1
clone_size: many
d_call: -

cdr3_nt: TGTGCCAGCAGTGTTTCGTCACAGCAGTTCTTC
cdr3_aa: CASSVSSQQFF
v_call: TRBV25-1
j_call: TRBJ2-1
clone_size: many
d_call: -

cdr3_nt: TGTGCCAGCAGCTTACCACCTCGAGGGACAGACACAGATACGCAGTATTTT
cdr3_aa: CASSLPPRGTDTDTQYF
v_call: TRBV7-9
j_call: TRBJ2-3
clone_size: many
d_call: TRBD1